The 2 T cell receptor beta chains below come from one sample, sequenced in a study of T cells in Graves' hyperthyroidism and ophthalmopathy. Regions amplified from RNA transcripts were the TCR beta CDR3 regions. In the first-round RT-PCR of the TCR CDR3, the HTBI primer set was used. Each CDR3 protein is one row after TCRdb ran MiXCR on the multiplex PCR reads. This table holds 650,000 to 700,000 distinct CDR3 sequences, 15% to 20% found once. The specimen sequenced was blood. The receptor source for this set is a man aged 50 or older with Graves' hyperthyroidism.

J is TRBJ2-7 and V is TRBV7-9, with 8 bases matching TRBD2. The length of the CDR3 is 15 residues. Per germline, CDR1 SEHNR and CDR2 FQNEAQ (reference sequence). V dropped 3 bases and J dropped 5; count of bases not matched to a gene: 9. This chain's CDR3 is CASSFTGRDYNEQYF. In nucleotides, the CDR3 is TGTGCCAGCAGCTTTACCGGGAGGGACTACAACGAGCAGTACTTC.

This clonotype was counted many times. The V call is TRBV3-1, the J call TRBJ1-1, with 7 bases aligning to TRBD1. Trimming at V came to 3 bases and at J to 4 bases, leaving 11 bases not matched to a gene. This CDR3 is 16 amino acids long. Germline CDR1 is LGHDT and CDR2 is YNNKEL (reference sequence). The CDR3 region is CASSHRETGSATEAFF. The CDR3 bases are TGTGCCAGCAGCCATAGGGAGACAGGGTCGGCCACTGAAGCTTTCTTT.